The TCR beta chain under discussion was sequenced for a study of T cell responses to AZD1222 COVID-19 vaccine. About this clone: Its antigen is undetermined.

Study results and limitations: Donors were largely white British and mainly female; clonal diversity was possibly underestimated. Among those given AZD1222, only five to seven were seropositive at baseline.

V shed 5 bases and J shed 0 bases, with 11 bases lying between them. The CDR3 contains 15 residues. Germline V lookup: CDR1 SNHLY, CDR2 FYNNEI. TCRdb's table, derived via immunoSEQ multiplex PCR, lists solely in-frame clones and lacks some. The top ten hold roughly 3.6% of the sample, which has more than 110,000 clones, over 90% seen once. The receptor comes from an adult who received the AZD1222 COVID-19 vaccine. Sequencing used peripheral blood, obtained 28 days after the second AZD1222 dose. This chain links TRBV2 with TRBJ1-5; a weak D match, TRBD1 (6 bases). The chain's CDR3 is CASSTQGHSNQPQHF. Written as DNA, the CDR3 is TGTGCCAGCAGTACTCAGGGGCATAGCAATCAGCCCCAGCATTTT.